This T cell receptor (beta chain) was sequenced in a study of blood T cell repertoires in COVID-19. Study in general: The United States, Italy and Spain were the sources of the acute and convalescent COVID-19 samples.

The length of the CDR3 is 15 residues. V dropped 2 bases and J dropped 0 bases, with 8 bases sitting between them. Germline V gives CDR1 MNHEY, CDR2 SVGAGI. The data were produced by immunoSEQ multiplex PCR, yet TCRdb's version contains in-frame clones alone and is incomplete. The top ten clones hold 2.9% of a sample with around 300,000 clones, about nine tenths of them seen once. This TCR was sampled from a woman younger than 45 with COVID-19, enrolled during active disease. The V call is TRBV6-5, the J call TRBJ1-5; D is uncertain. The sample taken for sequencing was peripheral blood. The CDR3 nucleotides are TGTGCCAGCAGTTACAGTCAGTATAGCAATCAGCCCCAGCATTTT. Protein sequence: CASSYSQYSNQPQHF.